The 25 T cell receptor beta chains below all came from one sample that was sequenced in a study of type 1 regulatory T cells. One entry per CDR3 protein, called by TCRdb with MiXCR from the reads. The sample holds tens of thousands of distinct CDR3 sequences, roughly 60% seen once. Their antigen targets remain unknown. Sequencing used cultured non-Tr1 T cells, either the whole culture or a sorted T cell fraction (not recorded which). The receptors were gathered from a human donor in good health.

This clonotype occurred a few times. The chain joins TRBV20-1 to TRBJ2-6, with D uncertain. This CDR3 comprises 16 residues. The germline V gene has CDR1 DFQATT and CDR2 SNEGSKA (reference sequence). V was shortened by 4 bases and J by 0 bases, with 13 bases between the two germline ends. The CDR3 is CSANLVRTSGANVLTF. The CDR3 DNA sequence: TGCAGTGCTAATCTCGTAAGAACCTCTGGGGCCAACGTCCTGACTTTC.

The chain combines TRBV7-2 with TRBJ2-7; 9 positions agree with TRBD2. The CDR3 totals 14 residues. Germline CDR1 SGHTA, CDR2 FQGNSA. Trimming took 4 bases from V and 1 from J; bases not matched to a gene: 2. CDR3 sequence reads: CASSSTSGSYEQYF. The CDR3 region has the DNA TGTGCCAGCAGCTCGACTAGCGGATCCTACGAGCAGTACTTC.

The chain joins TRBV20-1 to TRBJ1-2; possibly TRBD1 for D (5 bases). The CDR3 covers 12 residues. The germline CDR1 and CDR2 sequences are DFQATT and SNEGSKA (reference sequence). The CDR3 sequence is CSTRERGGGYTF. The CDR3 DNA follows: TGCAGCACGAGGGAAAGGGGAGGTGGCTACACCTTC.

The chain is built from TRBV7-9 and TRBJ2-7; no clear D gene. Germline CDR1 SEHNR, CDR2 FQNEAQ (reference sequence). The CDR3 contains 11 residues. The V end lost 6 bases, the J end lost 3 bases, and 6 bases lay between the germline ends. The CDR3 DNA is TGTGCCAGCAGTAGAGGCTACGAGCAGTACTTC. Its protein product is CASSRGYEQYF. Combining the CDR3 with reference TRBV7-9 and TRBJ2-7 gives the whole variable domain DTGVSQNPRHKITKRGQNVTFRCDPISEHNRLYWYRQTLGQGPEFLTYFQNEAQLEKSRLLSDRFSAERPKGSFSTLEIQRTEQGDSAMYLCASSRGYEQYFGPGTRLTVT.

The CDR3 DNA sequence: TGTGCCAGCAGCTTAGCCGGGACCTATAATTCACCCCTCCACTTT. Its translation: CASSLAGTYNSPLHF. This sequence joins TRBV7-9 and TRBJ1-6; D is unresolved. Between the trimmed V and J ends, which lost 0 bases and 2 bases, there was a span of 5 bases. Germline lookup yields CDR1 SEHNR and CDR2 FQNEAQ (reference sequence). The CDR3 spans 15 residues.

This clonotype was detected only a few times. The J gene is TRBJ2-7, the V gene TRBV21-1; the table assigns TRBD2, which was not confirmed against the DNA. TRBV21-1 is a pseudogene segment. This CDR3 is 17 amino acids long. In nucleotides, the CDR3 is TGTGCCAGCAGCAAAGCCGAAAGGCGGGAGCGCTCCTACGAGCAGTACTTC. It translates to CASSKAERRERSYEQYF.

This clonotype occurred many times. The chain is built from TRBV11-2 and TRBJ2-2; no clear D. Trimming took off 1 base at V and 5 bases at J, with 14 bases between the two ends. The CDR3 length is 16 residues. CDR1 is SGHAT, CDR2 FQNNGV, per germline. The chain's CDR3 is CASSLVASVVTGELFF. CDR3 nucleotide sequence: TGTGCCAGCAGCTTAGTTGCGAGCGTCGTTACCGGGGAGCTGTTTTTT.

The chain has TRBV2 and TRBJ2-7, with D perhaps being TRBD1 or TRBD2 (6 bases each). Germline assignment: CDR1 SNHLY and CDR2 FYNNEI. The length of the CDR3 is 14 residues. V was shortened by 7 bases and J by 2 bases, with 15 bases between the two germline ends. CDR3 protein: CASTIKGGAYEQYF. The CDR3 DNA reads TGTGCCAGCACGATAAAGGGGGGTGCCTACGAGCAGTACTTC.

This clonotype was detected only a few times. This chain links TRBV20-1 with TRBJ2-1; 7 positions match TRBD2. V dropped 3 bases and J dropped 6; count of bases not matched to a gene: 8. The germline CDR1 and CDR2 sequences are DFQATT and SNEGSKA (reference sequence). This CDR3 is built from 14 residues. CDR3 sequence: CSASPSGPFNEQFF. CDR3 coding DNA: TGCAGTGCTAGCCCTAGCGGACCTTTCAATGAGCAGTTCTTC.

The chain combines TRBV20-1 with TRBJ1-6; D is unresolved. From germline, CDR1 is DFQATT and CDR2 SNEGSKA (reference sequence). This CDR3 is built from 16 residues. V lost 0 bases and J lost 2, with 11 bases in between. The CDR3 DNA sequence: TGCAGTGCTAGAGATTGGAGGGTAACCTATAATTCACCCCTCCACTTT. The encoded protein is CSARDWRVTYNSPLHF.

The CDR3 region has the DNA TGTGCCACCAGTGAGGGCGCTGAGGGATCCCGGCAGTTCTTC. Translating it yields CATSEGAEGSRQFF. The rearrangement uses TRBV24-1 and TRBJ2-1; D is perhaps TRBD2 (5 bases). The CDR3 covers 14 residues. The germline V gene encodes CDR1 KGHDR and CDR2 SFDVKD. Trimming removed 4 bases at V and 12 bases at J, with 18 bases between.

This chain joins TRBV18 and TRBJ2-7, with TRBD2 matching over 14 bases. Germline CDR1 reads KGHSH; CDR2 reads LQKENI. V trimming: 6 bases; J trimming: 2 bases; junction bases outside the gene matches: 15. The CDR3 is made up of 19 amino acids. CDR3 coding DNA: TGTGCCAGCTCTCCGAACCTAGGACTAGCGGGAGGCGCGGCCTACGAGCAGTACTTC. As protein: CASSPNLGLAGGAAYEQYF.

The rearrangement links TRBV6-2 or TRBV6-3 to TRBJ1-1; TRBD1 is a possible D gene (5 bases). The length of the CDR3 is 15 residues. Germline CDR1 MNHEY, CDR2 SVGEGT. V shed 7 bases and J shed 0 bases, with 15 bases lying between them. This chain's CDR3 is CASTATEPMNTEAFF. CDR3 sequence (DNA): TGTGCCAGCACCGCGACAGAACCCATGAACACTGAAGCTTTCTTT.

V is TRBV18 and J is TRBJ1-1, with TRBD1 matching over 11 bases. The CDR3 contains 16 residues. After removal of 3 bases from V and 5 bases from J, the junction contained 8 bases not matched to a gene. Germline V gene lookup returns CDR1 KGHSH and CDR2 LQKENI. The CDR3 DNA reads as TGTGCCAGCTCACCTGAACCGGGACAGGGGGTTACTGAAGCTTTCTTT. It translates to CASSPEPGQGVTEAFF.

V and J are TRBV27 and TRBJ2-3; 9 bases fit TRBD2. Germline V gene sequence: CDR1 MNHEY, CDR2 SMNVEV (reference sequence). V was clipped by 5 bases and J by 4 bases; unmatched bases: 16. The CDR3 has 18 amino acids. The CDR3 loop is CASSLRVAGVLGADTQYF. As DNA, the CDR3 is TGTGCCAGCAGTCTACGAGTAGCGGGAGTACTTGGAGCAGATACGCAGTATTTT.

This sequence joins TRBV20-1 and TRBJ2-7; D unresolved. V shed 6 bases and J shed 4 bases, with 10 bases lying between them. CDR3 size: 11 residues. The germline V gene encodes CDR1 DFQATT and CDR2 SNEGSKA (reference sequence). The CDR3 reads CSARINYEQYF. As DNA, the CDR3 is TGCAGTGCCCGCATTAATTACGAGCAGTACTTC.

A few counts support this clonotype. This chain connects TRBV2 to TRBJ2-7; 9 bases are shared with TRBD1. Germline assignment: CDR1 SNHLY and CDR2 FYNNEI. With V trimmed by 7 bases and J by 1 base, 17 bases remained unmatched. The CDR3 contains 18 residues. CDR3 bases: TGTGCCAGCAATGACATATCAAACAGGGGGCGAGTGTCCTACGAGCAGTACTTC. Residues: CASNDISNRGRVSYEQYF.

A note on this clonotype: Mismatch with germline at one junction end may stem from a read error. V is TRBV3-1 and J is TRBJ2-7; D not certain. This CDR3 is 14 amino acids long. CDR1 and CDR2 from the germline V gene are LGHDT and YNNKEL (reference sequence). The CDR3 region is CVSSLRGNLYEQYF. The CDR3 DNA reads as TGTGTCAGCAGCCTGAGAGGAAATCTCTACGAGCAGTACTTC.

Here the CDR3 reads CSAREVAAYEQYF. CDR3 nucleotide sequence: TGCAGTGCTAGAGAGGTAGCGGCCTACGAGCAGTACTTC. J is TRBJ2-7 and V is TRBV20-1, with TRBD2 as a possible D gene (6 bases). The V gene's germline CDR1 is DFQATT and CDR2 SNEGSKA (reference sequence). Trimming cost V 0 bases and J 2 bases, with 8 bases left between them. CDR3 size: 13 residues.

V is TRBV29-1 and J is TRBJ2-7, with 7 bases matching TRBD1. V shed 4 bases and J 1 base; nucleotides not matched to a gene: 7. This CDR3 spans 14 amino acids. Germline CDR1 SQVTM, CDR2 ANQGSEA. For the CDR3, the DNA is TGCAGCGTTGGATTGACAGGGAGTTCCTACGAGCAGTACTTC. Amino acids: CSVGLTGSSYEQYF.

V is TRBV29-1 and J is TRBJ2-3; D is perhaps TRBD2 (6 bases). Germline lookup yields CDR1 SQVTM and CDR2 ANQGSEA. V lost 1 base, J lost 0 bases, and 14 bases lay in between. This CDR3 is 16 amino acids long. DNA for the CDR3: TGCAGCGTTGAAGGGGGAGGACTTACTAGCACAGATACGCAGTATTTT. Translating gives CSVEGGGLTSTDTQYF.

This CDR3 reads CASARASTNEKLFF. For the CDR3, the DNA is TGTGCCAGTGCCCGGGCGTCAACTAATGAAAAACTGTTTTTT. The chain combines TRBV19 with TRBJ1-4; no clear D. This CDR3 contains 14 residues. Trimming stripped 8 bases from V and 0 bases from J, with 10 bases between. Germline lookup yields CDR1 LNHDA and CDR2 SQIVND (reference sequence).

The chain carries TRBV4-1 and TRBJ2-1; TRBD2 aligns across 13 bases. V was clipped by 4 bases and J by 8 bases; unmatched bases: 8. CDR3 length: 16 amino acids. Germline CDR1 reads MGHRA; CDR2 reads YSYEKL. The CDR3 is CASSRVRTSGSDEQFF. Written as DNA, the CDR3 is TGCGCCAGCAGCCGGGTGCGGACTAGCGGGAGTGATGAGCAGTTCTTC.

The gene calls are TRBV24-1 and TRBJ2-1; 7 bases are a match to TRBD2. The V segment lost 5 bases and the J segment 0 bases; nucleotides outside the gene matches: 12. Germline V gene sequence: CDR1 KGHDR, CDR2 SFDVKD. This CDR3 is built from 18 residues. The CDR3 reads CATSGILQRGSSYNEQFF. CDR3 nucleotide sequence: TGTGCCACCAGTGGTATTTTGCAGCGGGGTAGCTCCTACAATGAGCAGTTCTTC.

The CDR3 nucleotides read TGTGCCAGCAGCCAGACTACCCCCTCCTACGAGCAGTACTTC. Encoded protein: CASSQTTPSYEQYF. The rearrangement links TRBV27 to TRBJ2-7; D may be TRBD2 (5 bases). Germline lookup yields CDR1 MNHEY and CDR2 SMNVEV (reference sequence). V lost 6 bases, J lost 0 bases, and 12 bases lay in between. There are 14 residues in the CDR3.